A single sample gave rise to the 29 T cell receptor beta chains below, sequenced in a study of blood T cell repertoires in COVID-19. Assay: immunoSEQ multiplex PCR; the TCRdb copy retains only in-frame clones and omits some. The repertoire has under 250,000 clones, roughly 85% of them found once; the top ten carry about 5.3%. The sequenced material came from PBMCs or T cells enriched from blood (not recorded which). The receptors were gathered from a woman in her 50s who had been exposed to COVID-19.

This sequence joins TRBV7-8 and TRBJ2-1; D may be TRBD2 (5 bases). The CDR3 has 16 amino acids. V lost 3 bases to trimming and J lost 1 base, with 13 bases between them. Germline CDR1 reads SGHVS; CDR2 reads FQNEAQ. CDR3 nucleotide sequence: TGTGCCAGCAGCTTCAGCGCGGGTAGGTCCTACAATGAGCAGTTCTTC. This codes for CASSFSAGRSYNEQFF.

The V call is TRBV7-9, the J call TRBJ1-2, with TRBD1 matching over 8 bases. From germline, CDR1 is SEHNR and CDR2 FQNEAQ (reference sequence). V dropped 1 base and J dropped 2; count of bases not matched to a gene: 3. The CDR3 totals 15 residues. The CDR3 region has the DNA TGTGCCAGCAGCTTAGTCCGACAGGGGAACTATGGCTACACCTTC. This translates into CASSLVRQGNYGYTF.

The chain employs TRBV6-1 and TRBJ1-1; 7 bases map to TRBD1. CDR1 MNHNS and CDR2 SASEGT come from the germline V gene. This CDR3 is 15 amino acids long. J was trimmed by 5 bases and V by 1 base; bases with no gene match: 7. CDR3: CASSEGPAGGTEAFF. The CDR3, as DNA: TGTGCCAGCAGTGAAGGACCTGCAGGGGGGACTGAAGCTTTCTTT.

The chain is built from TRBV7-6 and TRBJ2-1; D ambiguous. This CDR3 region has 14 residues. Germline loops: CDR1 SGHVS, CDR2 FNYEAQ. V lost 1 base, J lost 8 bases, and 12 bases lay in between. The CDR3 DNA reads TGTGCCAGCAGCTTAGGCAGGAAAATCCATGAGCAGTTCTTC. Its protein product is CASSLGRKIHEQFF.

This sequence joins TRBV5-1 and TRBJ2-3; no firm D call. The length of the CDR3 is 14 residues. Deletions cut 2 bases from V and 1 base from J, with 8 bases between. Germline lookup yields CDR1 SGHRS and CDR2 YFSETQ. The CDR3 loop reads CASSLSLGTDTQYF. The CDR3 DNA reads as TGCGCCAGCAGCTTATCCCTCGGCACAGATACGCAGTATTTT.

This CDR3 reads CASSLDSHTSIQYF. The CDR3 DNA is TGTGCCAGCAGCCTGGACAGTCATACTAGCATTCAGTACTTC. This sequence joins TRBV11-1 and TRBJ2-4; tentatively, D is TRBD1 (6 bases). The CDR3 is 14 residues long. Germline CDR1 reads SGHAT; CDR2 reads FQDESV (reference sequence). Trimming took off 5 bases at V and 9 bases at J, with 17 bases between the two ends.

A note on this clone: The identical CDR3 is also encoded by other nucleotide sequences in the sample. The chain recombines TRBV11-2 with TRBJ1-3, with D tentatively TRBD1 (5 bases). CDR3 length equals 14 residues. Trimming shortened V by 5 bases and J by 0 bases, and 8 bases separated the two germline ends. Germline V gene data show CDR1 as SGHAT and CDR2 as FQNNGV. CDR3 in DNA: TGTGCCAGCAGCCCGCAGGGCTCTGGAAACACCATATATTTT. Its translation is CASSPQGSGNTIYF.

V gene TRBV7-8 combines with J gene TRBJ1-6; D uncertain. Trimming removed 5 bases from V and 8 bases from J, with 16 bases in between. Germline V gene lookup returns CDR1 SGHVS and CDR2 FQNEAQ. This CDR3 comprises 15 residues. CDR3 protein: CASSLQRLRDSPLHF. CDR3 DNA: TGTGCCAGCAGCCTACAAAGACTTCGGGATTCACCCCTCCACTTT.

The V gene is TRBV19, the J gene TRBJ1-2; 8 positions agree with TRBD1. The germline V gene encodes CDR1 LNHDA and CDR2 SQIVND (reference sequence). There are 13 residues in the CDR3. The ends lost 5 bases at V and 8 bases at J; junction bases unmatched: 7. In DNA, the CDR3 is TGTGCCAGTAGTCTTCAGGGGGCGGAAGGCTACACCTTC. This sequence encodes CASSLQGAEGYTF.

This chain links TRBV9 with TRBJ2-1, with D possibly being TRBD2 (6 bases). CDR3 length equals 15 residues. The germline V gene has CDR1 SGDLS and CDR2 YYNGEE. V was clipped by 2 bases and J by 4 bases, with 13 bases between them. The CDR3 spells CASSVGLFSYNEQFF. The CDR3 coding sequence is TGTGCCAGCAGCGTGGGACTTTTCAGTTACAATGAGCAGTTCTTC.

This chain links TRBV6-5 with TRBJ1-4, with D possibly being TRBD1 (6 bases). The germline gives CDR1 MNHEY, CDR2 SVGAGI. The CDR3 is 15 amino acids. Trimming cost V 6 bases and J 4 bases, with 15 bases left between them. The chain's CDR3 is CASSPRQEVNEKLFF. The CDR3 DNA reads as TGTGCCAGCAGCCCACGACAGGAGGTTAATGAAAAACTGTTTTTT.

The V and J genes are TRBV11-2 and TRBJ1-3, with 7 bases that match TRBD1. The CDR3 totals 14 residues. V gave up 8 bases and J gave up 2 bases; unmatched junction bases: 6. Germline CDR1 reads SGHAT; CDR2 reads FQNNGV. The CDR3 sequence: CASQPDRAGNTIYF. DNA of the CDR3: TGTGCCAGCCAACCCGACAGGGCTGGAAACACCATATATTTT.

J is TRBJ1-5 and V is TRBV12-3 or TRBV12-4; 7 bases agree with TRBD1. The CDR3 has 13 residues. J lost 7 bases, V lost 6 bases, and 6 bases had no gene match. CDR3 loop: CASRRGGEQPQHF. CDR3 coding DNA: TGTGCCAGCAGACGAGGGGGCGAACAGCCCCAGCATTTT.

This chain connects TRBV7-2 to TRBJ1-1, with TRBD1 as a possible D gene (5 bases). This CDR3 has 13 amino acids. In germline, CDR1 is SGHTA, CDR2 FQGNSA. V was pared by 1 base and J by 7 bases, with 10 bases between. The CDR3 here is CASSLGQRYEAFF. The CDR3 nucleotides are TGTGCCAGCAGCTTAGGACAGCGCTATGAAGCTTTCTTT.

V and J are TRBV7-9 and TRBJ2-2, with 7 positions matching TRBD2. Germline values: CDR1 SEHNR, CDR2 FQNEAQ (reference sequence). J was trimmed by 3 bases and V by 4 bases; bases with no gene match: 11. The length of the CDR3 is 17 residues. Written as DNA, the CDR3 is TGTGCCAGCAGCTCCCGGACTGGCGGGGGTTACACCGGGGAGCTGTTTTTT. Its translation is CASSSRTGGGYTGELFF.

This clone was counted a single time. This sequence joins TRBV6-1 and TRBJ1-5; the D gene is possibly TRBD1 (5 bases). The germline gives CDR1 MNHNS, CDR2 SASEGT. Trimming removed 0 bases at V and 10 bases at J, with 10 bases between. The CDR3 has 13 amino acids. The CDR3 reads CASSEAVQVPQHF. The CDR3 DNA follows: TGTGCCAGCAGTGAAGCCGTACAGGTCCCCCAGCATTTT.

The CDR3 reads CASSKDRDEQFF. DNA of the CDR3: TGTGCCAGCAGCAAGGACAGGGATGAGCAGTTCTTC. The gene calls are TRBV2 and TRBJ2-1; 8 bases align to TRBD1. The V gene's germline CDR1 is SNHLY and CDR2 FYNNEI. The length of the CDR3 is 12 residues. The ends lost 6 bases at V and 8 bases at J; junction bases unmatched: 3.

The J gene is TRBJ1-5, the V gene TRBV12-3 or TRBV12-4, with no clear D. The ends were cut back, 6 bases at V and 4 bases at J, with 10 bases in the middle. This CDR3 has 13 residues. CDR3 protein: CASSGGRNQPQHF. CDR3 in DNA: TGTGCCAGCAGCGGAGGGAGAAATCAGCCCCAGCATTTT.

The chain has TRBV15 and TRBJ1-6, with D possibly matching TRBD1 (5 bases). The CDR3 contains 14 residues. V was pared by 5 bases and J by 10 bases, with 15 bases between. Germline V gene data show CDR1 as LNHNV and CDR2 as YYDKDF (reference sequence). CDR3 nucleotides: TGTGCCACCAGCTCCGGGGGATCTGGATCACCCCTCCACTTT. Translated, it gives CATSSGGSGSPLHF.

V and J are TRBV5-4 and TRBJ1-2; TRBD1 matches at 12 bases. V gave up 0 bases and J gave up 4 bases; unmatched junction bases: 7. This CDR3 is built from 17 residues. Per the germline V gene, CDR1 is SGHNT and CDR2 is YYREEE (reference sequence). The CDR3 nucleotides are TGTGCCAGCAGCTTGGCTAAGGGACAGGGGGCGAGCTATGGCTACACCTTC. It encodes CASSLAKGQGASYGYTF.

This clone has just one count. The DNA of the CDR3 is TGTGCCAGCACCAGTAAGGGGCGGTACGAGCAGTACTTC. It specifies CASTSKGRYEQYF. The chain carries TRBV21-1 and TRBJ2-7; the table's D call, TRBD1, was not checked against the DNA. TRBV21-1 is classified as a pseudogene. The CDR3 is made up of 13 amino acids.

The rearrangement joins TRBV5-1 to TRBJ1-4; D unclear. Trimming took 0 bases from V and 7 from J, leaving 10 bases between them. Germline CDR1 reads SGHRS; CDR2 reads YFSETQ. The length of the CDR3 is 14 residues. This chain's CDR3 is CASSLGGGSEKLFF. For the CDR3, the DNA is TGCGCCAGCAGCTTGGGAGGCGGGAGTGAAAAACTGTTTTTT. Together with reference TRBV5-1 and TRBJ1-4, the CDR3 gives the full variable domain: KAGVTQTPRYLIKTRGQQVTLSCSPISGHRSVSWYQQTPGQGLQFLFEYFSETQRNKGNFPGRFSGRQFSNSRSEMNVSTLELGDSALYLCASSLGGGSEKLFFGSGTQLSVL.

The chain carries TRBV19 and TRBJ1-2, with D tentatively TRBD1 (6 bases). This CDR3 has 13 amino acids. V shed 7 bases and J shed 3 bases, with 12 bases lying between them. Looked up from germline, CDR1 is LNHDA and CDR2 is SQIVND (reference sequence). The CDR3 bases are TGTGCCAGTAAAATCCAGGGGCACTATGGCTACACCTTC. It specifies CASKIQGHYGYTF.

Comment on this clone: Other DNA sequences in this specimen translate into the identical CDR3. The chain combines TRBV12-3 or TRBV12-4 with TRBJ1-2; no reliable D call. Trimming pared 2 bases from V and 4 bases from J, leaving 5 bases between. The length of the CDR3 is 12 residues. For the CDR3, the DNA is TGTGCCAGCAGTTTACGGGGCTATGGCTACACCTTC. Protein product: CASSLRGYGYTF.

The chain recombines TRBV12-5 with TRBJ2-5; D is possibly TRBD2 (5 bases). Germline V gives CDR1 LGHNT, CDR2 FRNRAP. This CDR3 region has 13 residues. Trimming stripped 1 base from V and 4 bases from J, with 7 bases between. Here the CDR3 DNA reads TGTGCTAGTGGTTTGGGGGCGGGAGAGACCCAGTACTTC. Translating it yields CASGLGAGETQYF.

The V gene is TRBV9, the J gene TRBJ1-3; D gene ambiguous. Germline CDR1 SGDLS, CDR2 YYNGEE. Trimming pared 0 bases from V and 7 bases from J, leaving 23 bases between. There are 18 residues in the CDR3. The CDR3 spells CASSVVSPGVISGNTIYF. The CDR3 DNA sequence: TGTGCCAGCAGCGTAGTTAGCCCTGGAGTGATAAGTGGGAACACCATATATTTT.

The gene calls are TRBV15 and TRBJ2-2; no definite D call. CDR1 and CDR2 from the germline V gene are LNHNV and YYDKDF (reference sequence). The CDR3 is made up of 14 amino acids. V was shortened by 0 bases and J by 4 bases, with 6 bases between the two germline ends. CDR3 sequence: CATSRDRSTGELFF. CDR3 nucleotide sequence: TGTGCCACCAGCAGAGATCGGAGCACCGGGGAGCTGTTTTTT.

The chain employs TRBV6-4 and TRBJ2-6, with 9 bases aligning to TRBD1. This CDR3 comprises 16 residues. CDR1 is MRHNA, CDR2 SNTAGT, per germline. Losses at the gene ends were 3 bases for V and 2 bases for J; bases not matched to a gene: 2. This CDR3 is CASSETGGTGANVLTF. CDR3 coding DNA: TGTGCCAGCAGTGAGACAGGGGGGACTGGGGCCAACGTCCTGACTTTC.

The chain joins TRBV6-2 or TRBV6-3 to TRBJ2-5; 8 bases agree with TRBD2. The junction had 4 bases not matched to a gene; V was cut back by 5 bases and J by 2 bases. CDR1 and CDR2 (germline): MNHEY, SVGEGT. The CDR3 contains 14 residues. CDR3 sequence reads: CASSSGGEQETQYF. CDR3 nucleotides: TGTGCCAGCAGTAGCGGGGGCGAACAAGAGACCCAGTACTTC.